This T cell receptor beta chain was observed in a study of blood T cell repertoires in COVID-19. Study summary: Samples representing acute and convalescent COVID-19 were sourced from the United States, Italy and Spain. PBMCs, B-cell-depleted T cells, or T cells were the source of the cDNA or gDNA that made up the material.

Seattle researchers signed up patients amid active infection and tracked them longitudinally. J lost 0 bases, V lost 1 base, and 4 bases had no gene match. CDR1 and CDR2 (germline): SGHVS, FNYEAQ. The CDR3 loop spans 16 amino acids. The table came from immunoSEQ multiplex PCR; TCRdb's copy has only in-frame clones and leaves some out. The profile covers fewer than 600,000 clones, with roughly 87% appearing a single time and roughly 1% taken by the ten largest. V gene TRBV7-6 combines with J gene TRBJ2-3; 7 bases are shared with TRBD2. The specimen sequenced was peripheral blood. The receptor comes from a man younger than 35 with COVID-19, enrolled during active disease. The DNA of the CDR3 is TGTGCCAGCAGCTTAGTTGGGACTACCAGCACAGATACGCAGTATTTT. Its protein product is CASSLVGTTSTDTQYF.